What follows describes a single TCR beta chain. This specimen comes from a study of blood T cell repertoires in COVID-19. Study in general: Samples taken during acute and convalescent COVID-19 were collected in the United States, Italy and Spain.

Some clones are missing from TCRdb's copy, which holds only in-frame ones; the method was immunoSEQ multiplex PCR. The sample yields 140,000 or so clones, roughly 84% seen once. V gave up 1 base and J gave up 6 bases, with 16 bases separating them. Looked up from germline, CDR1 is SGHAT and CDR2 is FQNNGV. CDR3 length: 16 amino acids. What was sequenced was peripheral blood. The TCR originated in a human donor in a cohort sampled during active COVID-19. The J gene is TRBJ2-1, the V gene TRBV11-2, with a possible D match to TRBD1 (6 bases). The CDR3 region is CASSLGVNRAVNEQFF. DNA of the CDR3: TGTGCCAGCAGCTTAGGAGTTAACAGGGCGGTCAATGAGCAGTTCTTC. Full variable domain (outside the CDR3, taken from reference TRBV11-2 and TRBJ2-1): EAGVAQSPRYKIIEKRQSVAFWCNPISGHATLYWYQQILGQGPKLLIQFQNNGVVDDSQLPKDRFSAERLKGVDSTLKIQPAKLEDSAVYLCASSLGVNRAVNEQFFGPGTRLTVL.